Here is one T cell receptor (beta chain) with its context. Its antigen is unidentified. This sample was taken from a study of neoadjuvant nivolumab and ipilimumab in lung cancer. Across the whole study: Patients got nivolumab 3 mg/kg on days 1, 15 and 29; combination added ipilimumab 1 mg/kg day 1. Findings and limits, study-wide: Resected tumors had greater TCR richness and clonality than uninvolved lung. From pretherapy to surgery, tumor richness and clonality rose with dual therapy. Higher pretherapy blood TCR richness went with higher resected-tumor richness.

CDR3 length: 14 residues. Germline CDR1 KGHSH, CDR2 LQKENI. The V and J ends lost 6 bases and 1 base respectively, with 11 bases between them. Profiling relied on immunoSEQ multiplex PCR, and the TCRdb table lists in-frame clones only, not all of them. Among about 29,000 clones listed, about 75% were seen once. The chain has TRBV18 and TRBJ2-3, with no clear D. The sequenced sample was tumor tissue, obtained after neoadjuvant nivolumab, alone or with ipilimumab, at or shortly before surgery. The TCR originated in an adult with non-small cell lung cancer. The DNA of the CDR3 is TGTGCCAGCTCGGAGTCTTTCGGCACAGATACGCAGTATTTT. Its translation: CASSESFGTDTQYF.